The present T cell receptor beta chain was sequenced within a study of human T cells and chemical hapten exposure. A few counts support this clonotype. Regarding time point: pre-sensitization, week 0. The treatment denotes: therapeutic diphenylcyclopropenone sensitization with weekly scalp DPC. Per germline, CDR1 SGHNT and CDR2 YYREEE (reference sequence). The V and J ends lost 1 base and 2 bases respectively, with 10 bases between them. This CDR3 is 15 amino acids long. In the library, unique molecular identifiers were attached to individual cDNA molecules. MiXCR was run by TCRdb on the RACE reads, yielding one entry per CDR3 protein. The table has around 250,000 distinct CDR3 sequences, 7.5% to 9% seen once.

The chain combines TRBV5-4 with TRBJ1-3, with a tentative D call TRBD1 (5 bases). The source was whole blood, collected in connection with sensitization to the hapten diphenylcyclopropenone (DPC). This clonotype was sampled from a woman between 35 and 50 years old with alopecia areata. Some clones in this sample may be carry-over from other donors' samples. The CDR3, as DNA: TGTGCCAGCAGCTTGTTCGGGGGTACTGGAAACACCATATATTTT. Translation gives CASSLFGGTGNTIYF.